This T cell receptor beta chain was found in a study of cytomegalovirus exposure and HLA in healthy donors. Whole-study results and caveats: Listed as cytomegalovirus-associated were around 160 TCR beta chains. Relative to equally common others, HLA-associated TCR beta chains showed greater clonal expansion in a later analysis.

Worth noting for this clone: Its antigen is as yet unknown.

The germline gives CDR1 SGDLS, CDR2 YYNGEE. V lost 0 bases, J lost 0 bases, and 10 bases lay in between. The CDR3 is made up of 16 amino acids. The donors comprised healthy bone marrow donors. Primers for the PCR totalled 60 Vbeta and 13 Jbeta. TCRdb's copy holds only in-frame clones and misses some; the assay was immunoSEQ multiplex PCR. The table has 150,000 to 200,000 clones, 65% to 80% seen once. Source material: PBMCs. The receptor was isolated from a woman between 40 and 55 years old in good health and CMV-seronegative. The rearrangement joins TRBV9 to TRBJ1-3, with D maybe TRBD1 (5 bases). The chain's CDR3 is CASSVGQGPSGNTIYF. CDR3 bases: TGTGCCAGCAGCGTAGGTCAGGGCCCCTCTGGAAACACCATATATTTT.